This T cell receptor (beta chain) was recovered during a study of blood T cell repertoires in COVID-19. CDR1 is WSHSY, CDR2 SAAADI, per germline. Trimming pared 5 bases from V and 3 bases from J, leaving 11 bases between. The CDR3 covers 13 residues. Repertoires were generated with immunoSEQ multiplex PCR, while TCRdb's copy carries only in-frame clones and drops some. This table holds over 75,000 clones, about 78% found once. The sample comprised peripheral blood. The V and J genes are TRBV10-2 and TRBJ2-7; TRBD2 is a possible D gene (6 bases). The clonotype was recovered from a man between 50 and 59 years old who had recovered from COVID-19. This CDR3 is CASSRTGDYEQYF. In DNA, the CDR3 is TGCGCCAGCAGTCGGACGGGAGACTACGAGCAGTACTTC.